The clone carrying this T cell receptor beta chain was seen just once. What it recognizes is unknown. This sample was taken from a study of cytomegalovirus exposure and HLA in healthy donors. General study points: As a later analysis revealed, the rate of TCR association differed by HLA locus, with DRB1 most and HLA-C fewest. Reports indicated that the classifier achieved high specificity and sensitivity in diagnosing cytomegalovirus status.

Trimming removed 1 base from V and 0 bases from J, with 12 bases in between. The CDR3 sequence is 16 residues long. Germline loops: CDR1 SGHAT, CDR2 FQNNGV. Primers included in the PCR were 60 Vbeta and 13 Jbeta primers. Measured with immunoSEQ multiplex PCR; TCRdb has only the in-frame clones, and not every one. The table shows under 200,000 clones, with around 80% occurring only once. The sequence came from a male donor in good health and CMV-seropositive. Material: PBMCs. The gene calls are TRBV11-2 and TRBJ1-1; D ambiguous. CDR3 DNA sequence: TGTGCCAGCAGCTTAGCACAGTTTATTATGAACACTGAAGCTTTCTTT. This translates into CASSLAQFIMNTEAFF.